The rows below give T cell receptor beta chains drawn from one sample of a study of shared clonotypes between healthy human individuals. The repertoire was sequenced with immunoSEQ multiplex PCR; TCRdb's copy has only in-frame clones and lacks some. The table lists over a million clones, around 95% of them singletons. The sample was naive CD4+ T cells sorted from blood. The receptors here all came from a man aged 30 to 39 in good health. Both conserved end residues are part of each CDR3. Fields, in order: V gene, D gene, CDR3 length, J gene, clone size, CDR3 protein, CDR3 DNA. A D gene is named only where the DNA matches it firmly. Size values are once, few and many counts, or a class for expanded clones, and some rows have none.

TRBV6-6	.	14	TRBJ2-7	.	CASSFGGAAYEQYF	TGTGCCAGCAGTTTCGGGGGAGCGGCCTACGAGCAGTACTTC
TRBV5-4	TRBD1	15	TRBJ1-1	.	CASSEPTGGASEAFF	TGTGCCAGCAGCGAGCCGACAGGGGGCGCTTCTGAAGCTTTCTTT
TRBV7-8	.	13	TRBJ2-7	.	CASSLGGPYEQYF	TGTGCCAGCAGCTTAGGCGGGCCCTACGAGCAGTACTTC
TRBV4-3	.	16	TRBJ2-1	.	CASSQDQGVVLGEQFF	TGCGCCAGCAGCCAAGATCAGGGCGTTGTTCTTGGTGAGCAGTTCTTC
TRBV10-2	.	15	TRBJ1-5	.	CASSESRPGNQPQHF	TGCGCCAGCAGTGAGTCAAGGCCAGGGAATCAGCCCCAGCATTTT
TRBV28	.	12	TRBJ2-4	.	CASSLSQNIQYF	TGTGCCAGCAGTTTAAGCCAAAACATTCAGTACTTC
TRBV7-2	.	15	TRBJ2-3	once	CATPRPSGRHRTQYF	TGTGCCACCCCCCGGCCAAGCGGCCGACATCGGACGCAGTATTTT
TRBV5-1	TRBD2	16	TRBJ2-1	.	CASSPRGLAGYNEQFF	TGCGCCAGCAGCCCCCGGGGACTAGCGGGCTACAATGAGCAGTTCTTC
TRBV27	.	16	TRBJ2-7	once	CASSHHVGTVYYEQYF	TGTGCCAGCAGTCACCACGTCGGGACGGTTTACTACGAGCAGTACTTC
TRBV11-3	.	15	TRBJ2-1	once	CASSSRREGYNEQFF	TGTGCCAGCAGCTCCCGCCGGGAAGGATACAATGAGCAGTTCTTC
TRBV7-9	.	12	TRBJ1-2	few	CASGLAPNGYTF	TGTGCCAGCGGGTTGGCACCAAATGGCTACACCTTC
TRBV9	.	14	TRBJ2-1	.	CASSVVWKPDRQFF	TGTGCCAGCAGCGTAGTCTGGAAACCGGACAGGCAGTTCTTC
TRBV19	TRBD1	14	TRBJ2-1	.	CASNDRDPYNEQFF	TGTGCCAGTAACGACAGGGACCCGTACAATGAGCAGTTCTTC
TRBV20-1	.	11	TRBJ2-1	.	CSALRRDEQFF	TGCAGTGCCCTCCGTCGGGATGAGCAGTTCTTC
TRBV7-3	TRBD2	18	TRBJ2-1	.	CASSFRPGLAGRRGEQFF	TGTGCCAGCAGCTTTAGACCGGGACTAGCGGGAAGAAGGGGTGAGCAGTTCTTC
TRBV7-9	.	14	TRBJ1-1	.	CASSLLVGRTEAFF	TGTGCCAGCAGCTTACTGGTGGGCCGGACTGAAGCTTTCTTT
TRBV5-1	TRBD1	13	TRBJ1-1	.	CASSQQQGAEAFF	TGCGCCAGCAGCCAGCAACAGGGGGCTGAAGCTTTCTTT